This T cell receptor (beta chain) was documented in a study of blood T cells in healthy people across ages. A second PCR, run for about 7 to 12 cycles, used a sample-barcoded 5' primer plus a J-beta primer mix. TCRdb re-called the 5' RACE reads with MiXCR, one entry per CDR3 protein. The sample lists 1.5 million to 2 million distinct CDR3 sequences, 40% to 55% occurring once. This clonotype was seen a few times. CDR1 is MDHEN, CDR2 SYDVKM, per germline. The CDR3 is 12 residues long. V shed 5 bases and J 10 bases; nucleotides not matched to a gene: 8. V is TRBV28 and J is TRBJ2-7; 7 nucleotides align to TRBD2. The source of this sequence is a woman in her 40s in good health. The sample consisted of blood. The CDR3 bases are TGTGCCAGCAGTCGGGGAGGGCGGGCCCAGTACTTC. Translating it yields CASSRGGRAQYF.